These 2 T cell receptor beta chains came from one sample sequenced in a study of T-cell memory formation after mild COVID-19. TCRdb reanalysed the 5' RACE reads using MiXCR and keeps one entry per CDR3 protein. Found here are roughly 310,000 distinct CDR3 sequences, about 15% of them singletons; the top ten hold 22%. Input material: PBMCs or a T cell subset sorted from them (not recorded which). These receptors were taken from a man younger than 30 who had mild COVID-19 (a few samples of this study predate the infection). Cell type and time point are not known.

This chain links TRBV6-2 or TRBV6-3 with TRBJ1-6; 10 bases match TRBD1. V was pared by 6 bases and J by 7 bases, with 6 bases of the junction left unmatched. The CDR3 has 15 amino acids. In germline, CDR1 is MNHEY, CDR2 SVGEGT. Here the CDR3 DNA reads TGTGCCAGCAGCCTGCAGGGACAGGGGAATTCACCCCTCCACTTT. Translating it yields CASSLQGQGNSPLHF.

Many counts were recorded for this clonotype. This chain joins TRBV5-6 and TRBJ2-7; D is perhaps TRBD2 (6 bases). V was clipped by 0 bases and J by 3 bases, with 13 bases between them. This CDR3 contains 15 residues. Germline CDR1 is SGHDT and CDR2 is YYEEEE. CDR3 bases: TGTGCCAGCAGCTTGGTGCGTGCGGGGAACTACGAGCAGTACTTC. Protein product: CASSLVRAGNYEQYF.